These 10 T cell receptor beta chains originate from one sample sequenced in a study of blood T cell repertoires in COVID-19. Profiled with immunoSEQ multiplex PCR; TCRdb holds only in-frame clones, not every one. The sample has hundreds of thousands of clones; roughly 90% are singletons. Input material: peripheral blood. These receptors were collected from a woman in her 40s who had recovered from COVID-19.

CDR3: CASSVTGARNQPQHF. The CDR3 DNA reads as TGTGCCAGTAGTGTCACAGGGGCCCGCAATCAGCCCCAGCATTTT. The chain has TRBV19 and TRBJ1-5; 7 bases match TRBD1. Germline trimming cut 5 bases from V and 2 bases from J; bases unmatched to any gene: 6. Germline assignment: CDR1 LNHDA and CDR2 SQIVND (reference sequence). This CDR3 spans 15 amino acids.

The table lists this clone with a few counts. The rearrangement uses TRBV11-2 and TRBJ1-2; D is unresolved. CDR1 is SGHAT, CDR2 FQNNGV, per germline. Trimming cost V 5 bases and J 0 bases, with 7 bases left between them. The CDR3 totals 13 residues. Here the CDR3 DNA reads TGTGCCAGCAGCCCAGAAGCTAACTATGGCTACACCTTC. This encodes CASSPEANYGYTF.

The gene calls are TRBV9 and TRBJ2-7; the match to TRBD1 covers 10 bases. This CDR3 has 15 amino acids. J was trimmed by 3 bases and V by 3 bases; bases with no gene match: 6. The V gene's germline CDR1 is SGDLS and CDR2 YYNGEE. The CDR3 region has the DNA TGTGCCAGCAGCGGCGGGGACAGGGGAGACTACGAGCAGTACTTC. This encodes CASSGGDRGDYEQYF.

The J gene is TRBJ2-7, the V gene TRBV23-1, with 9 bases identical to TRBD1. TRBV23-1 is classed as an ORF, of uncertain function. V shed 3 bases, J shed 1 base, and the junction held 16 bases outside the gene matches. The CDR3 spans 19 residues. The CDR3 protein is CASSHQPGQGPSESYEQYF. The CDR3 DNA sequence: TGCGCCAGCAGTCACCAACCGGGACAGGGCCCTTCAGAATCCTACGAGCAGTACTTC.

This clone has a count of ten or more. The germline gene is not matched at one end of the junction; a read error may be the cause. This chain uses TRBV2 with TRBJ2-7, with D tentatively TRBD1 (5 bases). CDR1 SNHLY and CDR2 FYNNEI come from the germline V gene. This CDR3 has 11 amino acids. Here the CDR3 DNA reads TGTGCCAGCAGTGAAGGACAGTTGGGGAACTTC. Its translation: CASSEGQLGNF.

The chain joins TRBV9 to TRBJ2-1; the D gene is possibly TRBD2 (5 bases). The V end was cut by 0 bases, the J end by 2 bases, with 9 bases between. CDR3 length equals 15 residues. Germline CDR1 is SGDLS and CDR2 is YYNGEE. The DNA of the CDR3 is TGTGCCAGCAGCGTAGTAGGGAGTCCCTACAATGAGCAGTTCTTC. Its protein is CASSVVGSPYNEQFF. Drawing the rest from reference TRBV9 and TRBJ2-1, the complete variable domain is DSGVTQTPKHLITATGQRVTLRCSPRSGDLSVYWYQQSLDQGLQFLIQYYNGEERAKGNILERFSAQQFPDLHSELNLSSLELGDSALYFCASSVVGSPYNEQFFGPGTRLTVL.

On this clone itself: The junction differs from germline at one of its ends, possibly a read error. The chain combines TRBV7-7 with TRBJ1-3, with 10 bases lining up with TRBD1. Germline V CDR1 and CDR2: SSHAT, FNYEAQ (reference sequence). CDR3 size: 15 residues. The CDR3 DNA follows: TGTGCTAGCAGCGCGGGACAGGGGTTTGGAAACACCATATATTTT. Its translation: CASSAGQGFGNTIYF.

V gene TRBV6-2 or TRBV6-3 combines with J gene TRBJ1-4; D ambiguous. Trimming removed 6 bases at V and 0 bases at J, with 8 bases between. The CDR3 runs to 14 residues. Germline V gives CDR1 MNHEY, CDR2 SVGEGT. The CDR3 region has the DNA TGTGCCAGCAGCAAGTTAGCAACTAATGAAAAACTGTTTTTT. This translates into CASSKLATNEKLFF.

The chain employs TRBV13 and TRBJ2-1, with a possible D match to TRBD1 (6 bases). Germline CDR1 reads PRHDT; CDR2 reads FYEKMQ (reference sequence). V lost 0 bases and J 8 bases, leaving 11 bases between the germline ends. This CDR3 has 14 amino acids. The CDR3 nucleotides read TGTGCCAGCAGCTTAGGAATTTGGACAGATGAGCAGTTCTTC. Its translation: CASSLGIWTDEQFF.

This clone is a singleton in its sample. The chain uses TRBV19 and TRBJ2-2; a possible D gene is TRBD1 (6 bases). Germline loops: CDR1 LNHDA, CDR2 SQIVND (reference sequence). The CDR3 sequence is 16 residues long. The V and J ends lost 7 bases and 2 bases respectively, with 17 bases between them. The DNA of the CDR3 is TGTGCCAGTAAAAACAGGGCGCCACTCAACACCGGGGAGCTGTTTTTT. Its translation: CASKNRAPLNTGELFF. The full variable domain, rest sourced from reference TRBV19 and TRBJ2-2, is DGGITQSPKYLFRKEGQNVTLSCEQNLNHDAMYWYRQDPGQGLRLIYYSQIVNDFQKGDIAEGYSVSREKKESFPLTVTSAQKNPTAFYLCASKNRAPLNTGELFFGEGSRLTVL.